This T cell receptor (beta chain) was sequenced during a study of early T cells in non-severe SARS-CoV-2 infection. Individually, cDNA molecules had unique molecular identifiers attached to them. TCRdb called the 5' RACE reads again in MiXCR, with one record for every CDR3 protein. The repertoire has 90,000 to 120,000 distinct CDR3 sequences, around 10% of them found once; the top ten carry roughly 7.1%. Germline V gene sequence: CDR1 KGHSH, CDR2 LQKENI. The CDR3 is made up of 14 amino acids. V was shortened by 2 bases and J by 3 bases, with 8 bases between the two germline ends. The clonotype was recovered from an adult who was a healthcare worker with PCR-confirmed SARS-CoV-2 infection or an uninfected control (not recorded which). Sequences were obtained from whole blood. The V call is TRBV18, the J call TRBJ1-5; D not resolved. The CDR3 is CASSPRQNNQPQHF. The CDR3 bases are TGTGCCAGCTCACCAAGGCAAAACAATCAGCCCCAGCATTTT.